These 27 T cell receptor beta chains originate from one sample sequenced in a study of blood T cell repertoires in COVID-19. Sequencing used immunoSEQ multiplex PCR; TCRdb keeps in-frame clones, though not all of them. Counted here are some 110,000 clones, just over 85% occurring once; the ten biggest clones make up about 4.1%. Sequenced material: peripheral blood. The receptors were sampled from a man between 35 and 55 years old with acute or convalescent COVID-19.

The chain uses TRBV6-2 or TRBV6-3 and TRBJ1-2, with D maybe TRBD1 (5 bases). Germline V CDR1 and CDR2: MNHEY, SVGEGT. Trimming removed 6 bases from V and 2 bases from J, with 7 bases in between. The CDR3 contains 12 residues. The CDR3 region is CASSGQNYGYTF. DNA of the CDR3: TGTGCCAGCAGCGGACAAAACTATGGCTACACCTTC.

This chain links TRBV7-3 with TRBJ2-7; 13 bases align to TRBD2. This CDR3 contains 15 residues. After removal of 5 bases from V and 3 bases from J, the junction contained 4 bases not matched to a gene. Germline loops: CDR1 SGHTA, CDR2 FQGTGA. The CDR3 spells CASSQTSGGLYEQYF. The DNA of the CDR3 is TGTGCCAGCAGCCAGACTAGCGGGGGGCTCTACGAGCAGTACTTC.

The genes are TRBV5-1 and TRBJ1-6; 9 nucleotides agree with TRBD1. The V gene end was trimmed by 4 bases and the J gene end by 8 bases; junction bases not matched to a gene: 4. Germline CDR1 reads SGHRS; CDR2 reads YFSETQ. This CDR3 spans 14 amino acids. The CDR3 DNA reads TGCGCCAGCAGCCAGGGACAGGGCGATTCACCCCTCCACTTT. As protein: CASSQGQGDSPLHF.

The rearrangement links TRBV4-3 to TRBJ1-5; 8 bases map to TRBD1. The CDR3 sequence is 17 residues long. Per the germline V gene, CDR1 is LGHNA and CDR2 is YSLEER. With V trimmed by 0 bases and J by 7 bases, 11 bases remained unmatched. The CDR3 sequence: CASSQDVTGERDQPQHF. The CDR3 DNA reads as TGCGCCAGCAGCCAAGACGTGACAGGGGAAAGGGACCAGCCCCAGCATTTT.

The rearrangement joins TRBV7-9 to TRBJ1-1, with no clear D. Germline V gives CDR1 SEHNR, CDR2 FQNEAQ (reference sequence). The CDR3 consists of 14 residues. V gave up 2 bases and J gave up 0 bases, with 7 bases separating them. For the CDR3, the DNA is TGTGCCAGCAGCTTACCCGAGGTGAACACTGAAGCTTTCTTT. It encodes CASSLPEVNTEAFF.

This chain links TRBV11-3 with TRBJ1-5, with 8 bases fitting TRBD1. CDR3 length equals 19 residues. V lost 1 base, J lost 6 bases, and 17 bases stayed unmatched. Germline loops: CDR1 SGHNT, CDR2 YENEEA. CDR3 nucleotides: TGTGCCAGCAGCTTAGTTTCGATCCCAGGGGGCTCCTCGGGTCAGCCCCAGCATTTT. It is translated as CASSLVSIPGGSSGQPQHF.

The chain joins TRBV14 to TRBJ1-6; D uncertain. V dropped 2 bases and J dropped 5 bases, with 7 bases sitting between them. The CDR3 has 14 residues. Germline CDR1 and CDR2: SGHDN and FVKESK. The CDR3 bases are TGTGCCAGCAGCCAACGTAGCAATAATTCACCCCTCCACTTT. Encoded protein: CASSQRSNNSPLHF.

About this clone: At the DNA level, this CDR3 is encoded by other sequences in the same sample as well. The gene calls are TRBV24-1 and TRBJ1-5, with no clear D. Trimming removed 3 bases at V and 4 bases at J, with 3 bases between. Germline assignment: CDR1 KGHDR and CDR2 SFDVKD. The CDR3 loop spans 12 amino acids. Here the CDR3 DNA reads TGTGCCACCAGTGATCCTAATCAGCCCCAGCATTTT. Protein sequence: CATSDPNQPQHF.

The genes are TRBV3-1 (or the pseudogene TRBV3-2) and TRBJ1-3; the D gene is possibly TRBD1 (5 bases). The CDR3 consists of 16 residues. V was clipped by 0 bases and J by 0 bases, with 9 bases between them. Germline values: CDR1 LGHDT, CDR2 YNNKEL (reference sequence). CDR3 amino acids: CASSQEKGPSGNTIYF. The DNA for the CDR3 is TGTGCCAGCAGCCAAGAAAAGGGGCCCTCTGGAAACACCATATATTTT.

This chain connects TRBV9 to TRBJ2-7; D remains unclear. The CDR3 extends over 15 amino acids. V was clipped by 0 bases and J by 2 bases, with 12 bases between them. Per the germline V gene, CDR1 is SGDLS and CDR2 is YYNGEE. This CDR3 reads CASSVGSVGTYEQYF. The CDR3 DNA reads as TGTGCCAGCAGCGTAGGGAGTGTCGGAACCTACGAGCAGTACTTC.

This clone appeared a single time. The J gene is TRBJ1-1, the V gene TRBV15; TRBD1 aligns across 7 bases. The CDR3 spans 15 residues. J lost 1 base, V lost 0 bases, and 2 bases had no gene match. Germline V gene sequence: CDR1 LNHNV, CDR2 YYDKDF (reference sequence). CDR3 residues: CATSRETGANTEAFF. In DNA, the CDR3 is TGTGCCACCAGCAGAGAAACAGGGGCGAACACTGAAGCTTTCTTT.

The DNA for the CDR3 is TGTGCCAGCAGCCCTCGCGAGGACTATAATTCACCCCTCCACTTT. This translates into CASSPREDYNSPLHF. The V call is TRBV9, the J call TRBJ1-6; D not resolved. This CDR3 is built from 15 residues. V gave up 4 bases and J gave up 3 bases, with 11 bases separating them. Germline V gene sequence: CDR1 SGDLS, CDR2 YYNGEE.

This clone occurred once. The chain links TRBV19 to TRBJ1-2; possible D gene TRBD1, 6 bases. V shed 10 bases and J shed 1 base, with 10 bases lying between them. This CDR3 has 12 residues. Germline V CDR1 and CDR2: LNHDA, SQIVND (reference sequence). The CDR3 coding sequence is TGTGCCACTCGGACAGATAACTATGGCTACACCTTC. This encodes CATRTDNYGYTF.

The gene calls are TRBV5-1 and TRBJ2-5, with 16 bases identical to TRBD2. The V and J ends lost 3 bases and 5 bases, in that order; junction bases with no gene match: 7. CDR1 and CDR2 (germline): SGHRS, YFSETQ. CDR3 size: 17 residues. CDR3 region: CASSYGTSGRAGETQYF. Here the CDR3 DNA reads TGCGCCAGCAGCTACGGGACTAGCGGGAGGGCCGGGGAGACCCAGTACTTC.

This chain uses TRBV19 with TRBJ1-5; the D gene is possibly TRBD1 (6 bases). CDR1 and CDR2 (germline): LNHDA, SQIVND (reference sequence). CDR3 length equals 16 residues. Trimming removed 3 bases at V and 2 bases at J, with 14 bases between. The DNA of the CDR3 is TGTGCCAGTAGTATTCAAAAGGGGGTCGGCAATCAGCCCCAGCATTTT. It codes for CASSIQKGVGNQPQHF.

This sequence joins TRBV3-1 (or the pseudogene TRBV3-2) and TRBJ1-3, with a possible D match to TRBD1 (6 bases). Germline CDR1 is LGHDT and CDR2 is YNNKEL (reference sequence). The CDR3 is 16 amino acids. Trimming took 4 bases from V and 4 from J, leaving 17 bases between them. The CDR3 DNA sequence: TGTGCCAGCAGCCCCTCGTTCGGGGGGCAAGGAAACACCATATATTTT. It encodes CASSPSFGGQGNTIYF.

CDR3 sequence: CASSLVGAGLFYEQYF. DNA of the CDR3: TGTGCCAGCAGCTTGGTGGGCGCAGGGTTATTCTACGAGCAGTACTTC. The chain employs TRBV5-6 and TRBJ2-7; tentatively, D is TRBD1 (5 bases). Trimming left V 0 bases short and J 3 bases short, with 16 bases between. Germline-derived CDR1 and CDR2 are SGHDT and YYEEEE. This CDR3 has 16 residues.

The chain uses TRBV13 and TRBJ1-3; possible D gene TRBD1, 5 bases. With 1 base removed from V and 10 bases from J, the gap between germline ends came to 11 bases. The CDR3 contains 13 residues. Germline V gene sequence: CDR1 PRHDT, CDR2 FYEKMQ (reference sequence). CDR3 loop: CASSLDGGRTIYF. Here the CDR3 DNA reads TGTGCCAGCAGCTTAGACGGGGGTCGGACCATATATTTT. The full variable domain, its missing parts supplied by reference TRBV13 and TRBJ1-3, is AAGVIQSPRHLIKEKRETATLKCYPIPRHDTVYWYQQGPGQDPQFLISFYEKMQSDKGSIPDRFSAQQFSDYHSELNMSSLELGDSALYFCASSLDGGRTIYFGEGSWLTVV.

The rearrangement links TRBV11-2 to TRBJ1-2; 8 bases are shared with TRBD1. CDR3 length: 13 residues. The germline CDR1 and CDR2 sequences are SGHAT and FQNNGV. The V gene end was trimmed by 6 bases and the J gene end by 4 bases; junction bases not matched to a gene: 4. The CDR3 DNA is TGTGCCAGCAGGGACGGACAGGGCTATGGCTACACCTTC. This sequence encodes CASRDGQGYGYTF.

The chain couples TRBV6-5 to TRBJ1-5, with 9 bases matching TRBD1. V gave up 5 bases and J gave up 7 bases; unmatched junction bases: 3. CDR3 length: 13 residues. Germline V gene data show CDR1 as MNHEY and CDR2 as SVGAGI. CDR3 amino acids: CASSQDRGQPQHF. Written as DNA, the CDR3 is TGTGCCAGCAGTCAGGACAGGGGCCAGCCCCAGCATTTT.

The V gene is TRBV15, the J gene TRBJ2-3; D may be TRBD1 (6 bases). The ends were cut back, 4 bases at V and 6 bases at J, with 20 bases in the middle. The CDR3 covers 16 residues. Germline loops: CDR1 LNHNV, CDR2 YYDKDF (reference sequence). For the CDR3, the DNA is TGTGCCACCAGCACAGCGACAGGCTTTAGGTCCGATACGCAGTATTTT. It is translated as CATSTATGFRSDTQYF.

J is TRBJ1-5 and V is TRBV3-1 (or the pseudogene TRBV3-2), with D possibly being TRBD1 (5 bases). Germline lookup yields CDR1 LGHDT and CDR2 YNNKEL (reference sequence). The CDR3 runs 17 residues. V was cut by 1 base and J by 2 bases, with 15 bases left in between. This CDR3 reads CASSQGSQGAGNQPQHF. The CDR3 nucleotides are TGTGCCAGCAGCCAAGGTTCGCAGGGTGCAGGCAATCAGCCCCAGCATTTT.

This clone was found once. J is TRBJ2-3 and V is TRBV30; D uncertain. CDR3 size: 14 residues. V was cut by 4 bases and J by 1 base, with 12 bases left in between. CDR1 and CDR2 (germline): GTSNPN, SVGIG (reference sequence). The CDR3: CAWKVGVRTDTQYF. In nucleotides, the CDR3 is TGTGCCTGGAAGGTGGGCGTACGCACAGATACGCAGTATTTT.

The CDR3 protein is CASTSGRSYEQYF. The CDR3 DNA reads as TGTGCCAGCACTAGCGGGAGGAGCTACGAGCAGTACTTC. J is TRBJ2-7 and V is TRBV12-3 or TRBV12-4; 11 positions agree with TRBD2. The CDR3 runs 13 residues. V lost 7 bases to trimming and J lost 3 bases; unmatched junction nucleotides: 2.

The rearrangement uses TRBV6-1 and TRBJ1-2; 8 bases are shared with TRBD1. CDR1 is MNHNS, CDR2 SASEGT, per germline. The CDR3 consists of 16 residues. V lost 4 bases to trimming and J lost 5 bases; unmatched junction nucleotides: 12. The CDR3 sequence: CASSVVLGDRSYGYTF. The CDR3 coding sequence is TGTGCCAGCAGTGTAGTTTTGGGGGACAGGAGTTATGGCTACACCTTC.

Notes on this clone: At one end, the junction sequence differs from germline, possibly due to a read error. The rearrangement joins TRBV6-4 to TRBJ1-2; tentative D call: TRBD1 (6 bases). The CDR3 length is 13 residues. CDR1 is MRHNA and CDR2 is SNTAGT in the germline V gene. CDR3 amino acids: CASSPEMGQAKAF. The CDR3 DNA reads as TGTGCCAGCAGCCCTGAAATGGGACAAGCCAAAGCCTTC.

V usage is TRBV7-3 and J usage is TRBJ2-6, with D tentatively TRBD1 (5 bases). This CDR3 comprises 16 residues. V was cut by 5 bases and J by 2 bases, with 13 bases left in between. Germline CDR1 SGHTA, CDR2 FQGTGA. CDR3 DNA: TGTGCCAGCAGCACTAAGCCCAGGGCTGGGGCCAACGTCCTGACTTTC. Protein: CASSTKPRAGANVLTF.